The present TCR beta chain was sequenced within a study of T cell changes during pregnancy in multiple sclerosis. Trimming took 2 bases from V and 8 from J; bases not matched to a gene: 9. This CDR3 region has 16 residues. Germline V gene lookup returns CDR1 MNHEY and CDR2 SVGAGI. Measured with immunoSEQ multiplex PCR; TCRdb has only the in-frame clones, and not every one. The sample gives 55,000 to 85,000 clones, roughly 94% of which show up once; approximately 0.63% is in the top ten. The receptor comes from a female donor with multiple sclerosis, enrolled in a pregnancy study. The input for sequencing was peripheral blood, taken in the third trimester of pregnancy. This chain joins TRBV6-5 and TRBJ2-1; 10 bases are a match to TRBD2. This CDR3 is CASSYPSGGGPHEQFF. The CDR3 DNA follows: TGTGCCAGCAGTTACCCGAGCGGGGGGGGGCCTCATGAGCAGTTCTTC.